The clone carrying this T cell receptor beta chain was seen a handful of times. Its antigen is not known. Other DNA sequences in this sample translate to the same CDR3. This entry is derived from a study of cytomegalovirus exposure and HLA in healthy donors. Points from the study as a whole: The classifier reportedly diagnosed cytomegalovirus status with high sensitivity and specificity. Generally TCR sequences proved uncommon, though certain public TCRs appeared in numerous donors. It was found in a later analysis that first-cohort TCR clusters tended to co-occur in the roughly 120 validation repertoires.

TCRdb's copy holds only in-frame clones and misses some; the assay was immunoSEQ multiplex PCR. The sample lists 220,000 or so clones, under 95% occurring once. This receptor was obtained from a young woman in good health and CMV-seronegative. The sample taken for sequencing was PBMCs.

DNA of the CDR3: TGTGCCAGCAGTTTACAGGGCAACTATGGCTACACCTTC. Its protein is CASSLQGNYGYTF. The chain couples TRBV27 to TRBJ1-2, with a possible D match to TRBD1 (5 bases). The V gene's germline CDR1 is MNHEY and CDR2 SMNVEV (reference sequence). Between the trimmed V and J ends, which lost 2 bases and 2 bases, there was a span of 6 bases. The length of the CDR3 is 13 residues.